A single sample is the source of the 24 T cell receptor beta chains below, sequenced in a study of T cell changes during pregnancy in multiple sclerosis. Generated by immunoSEQ multiplex PCR, the TCRdb table keeps only in-frame clones and is missing some. This sample has around 40,000 clones, with about nine tenths found just once. Specimen: CD8+ T cells from peripheral blood mononuclear cells, collected in the second trimester of pregnancy. These receptors were obtained from a female donor with multiple sclerosis, enrolled in a pregnancy study.

CDR3 region: CASTPGAGLPADTQYF. In DNA form, the CDR3 reads TGTGCCAGTACCCCCGGGGCGGGATTACCGGCAGATACGCAGTATTTT. The genes are TRBV19 and TRBJ2-3, with D perhaps matching TRBD2 (6 bases). V was cut by 7 bases and J by 4 bases, with 21 bases left in between. The CDR3 is 16 residues long. The germline V gene has CDR1 LNHDA and CDR2 SQIVND (reference sequence).

This clone was counted only a few times. V gene TRBV19 combines with J gene TRBJ1-2, with TRBD1 as a possible D gene (5 bases). Per germline, CDR1 LNHDA and CDR2 SQIVND (reference sequence). This CDR3 comprises 10 residues. Trimming pared 4 bases from V and 13 bases from J, leaving 10 bases between. CDR3 bases: TGTGCCAGTAGTACCCGGGACTCCACCTTC. The encoded protein is CASSTRDSTF.

The J gene is TRBJ2-5, the V gene TRBV2; 7 nucleotides agree with TRBD2. CDR3 size: 13 residues. Trimming cost V 11 bases and J 3 bases; bases outside gene matches: 9. Germline V gene lookup returns CDR1 SNHLY and CDR2 FYNNEI. The CDR3 loop is CAALGRDEETQYF. CDR3 DNA sequence: TGTGCCGCCCTGGGGAGGGACGAAGAGACCCAGTACTTC.

The count of this clone is one. V is TRBV7-6 and J is TRBJ2-3; maybe TRBD2 (6 bases). This CDR3 has 16 residues. Germline CDR1 SGHVS, CDR2 FNYEAQ. V was cut by 5 bases and J by 2 bases, with 17 bases left in between. CDR3 coding DNA: TGTGCCAGCAGCAGAGGGCTGGCGGGACCCACAGATACGCAGTATTTT. Translated: CASSRGLAGPTDTQYF.

This chain joins TRBV7-9 and TRBJ2-7, with 7 bases identical to TRBD1. Germline loops: CDR1 SEHNR, CDR2 FQNEAQ (reference sequence). The CDR3 spans 16 residues. Unmatched junction bases numbered 13, after V lost 4 bases and J lost 4 bases. CDR3 DNA sequence: TGTGCCAGCAGCTCCACAGGGGATCAGACCCTTTACGAGCAGTACTTC. Translation: CASSSTGDQTLYEQYF.

The chain uses TRBV28 and TRBJ2-1; 7 positions agree with TRBD1. V was pared by 8 bases and J by 7 bases, with 11 bases of the junction left unmatched. CDR3 length equals 14 residues. From germline, CDR1 is MDHEN and CDR2 SYDVKM. CDR3 nucleotide sequence: TGTGCCAGCCGTAGACAGGGCTTAGGGAATGAGCAGTTCTTC. Amino acid sequence: CASRRQGLGNEQFF.

V usage is TRBV28 and J usage is TRBJ1-1; tentatively, D is TRBD1 (5 bases). This CDR3 is 13 amino acids long. Trimming pared 3 bases from V and 4 bases from J, leaving 9 bases between. Germline CDR1 MDHEN, CDR2 SYDVKM. CDR3 in amino acids: CASSFRGGTEAFF. The CDR3 DNA sequence: TGTGCCAGCAGTTTTCGGGGGGGCACTGAAGCTTTCTTT.

This chain links TRBV28 with TRBJ1-3; maybe TRBD1 (5 bases). Per the germline V gene, CDR1 is MDHEN and CDR2 is SYDVKM. The CDR3 consists of 16 residues. V lost 2 bases and J lost 0, with 11 bases in between. Written as DNA, the CDR3 is TGTGCCAGCAGTTTACAGGACACAAGCTCTGGAAACACCATATATTTT. Translating gives CASSLQDTSSGNTIYF.

The V call is TRBV30, the J call TRBJ1-2; possible D gene TRBD1, 6 bases. The CDR3 sequence is 13 residues long. V lost 6 bases to trimming and J lost 4 bases, with 15 bases between them. In germline, CDR1 is GTSNPN, CDR2 SVGIG (reference sequence). CDR3 bases: TGTGCCTGCTCACAGGGCACCCTCTATGGCTACACCTTC. Its protein is CACSQGTLYGYTF. Filled out from reference TRBV30 and TRBJ1-2, the complete variable domain reads SQTIHQWPATLVQPVGSPLSLECTVEGTSNPNLYWYRQAAGRGLQLLFYSVGIGQISSEVPQNLSASRPQDRQFILSSKKLLLSDSGFYLCACSQGTLYGYTFGSGTRLTVV.

The chain carries TRBV29-1 and TRBJ1-4; D gene unclear. The germline gives CDR1 SQVTM, CDR2 ANQGSEA. The CDR3 has 15 residues. V dropped 7 bases and J dropped 4 bases, with 19 bases sitting between them. The CDR3 reads CSDMGGPSFNEKLFF. The CDR3 DNA sequence: TGCAGCGATATGGGAGGCCCCAGCTTTAATGAAAAACTGTTTTTT.

The gene calls are TRBV30 and TRBJ2-7, with 8 bases aligning to TRBD1. The CDR3 has 15 amino acids. Germline trimming cut 1 base from V and 4 bases from J; bases unmatched to any gene: 9. The germline CDR1 and CDR2 sequences are GTSNPN and SVGIG (reference sequence). This CDR3 is CAWSATTGGFYEQYF. The CDR3, as DNA: TGTGCCTGGAGTGCTACCACAGGGGGTTTTTACGAGCAGTACTTC.

This clone appeared a few times. The chain combines TRBV7-3 with TRBJ1-1; 8 nucleotides align to TRBD1. CDR1 is SGHTA, CDR2 FQGTGA, per germline. After removal of 5 bases from V and 4 bases from J, the junction contained 3 bases not matched to a gene. This CDR3 contains 13 residues. The CDR3: CASSRGTGTEAFF. The CDR3 bases are TGTGCCAGCAGCCGTGGGACAGGCACTGAAGCTTTCTTT.

V is TRBV7-2 and J is TRBJ2-1, with 9 positions matching TRBD2. The CDR3 loop spans 18 amino acids. Unmatched junction bases numbered 14, after V lost 5 bases and J lost 3 bases. Germline loops: CDR1 SGHTA, CDR2 FQGNSA. As DNA, the CDR3 is TGTGCCAGCAGCCCTGGAGCTAGCGGGGCTTTGCTCTACAATGAGCAGTTCTTC. This sequence encodes CASSPGASGALLYNEQFF.

This clone was seen just once. This rearrangement joins TRBV30 to TRBJ2-2; 8 nucleotides align to TRBD1. With 8 bases clipped from V and 10 bases from J, the junction kept 9 bases outside the gene matches. CDR1 GTSNPN and CDR2 SVGIG come from the germline V gene (reference sequence). The CDR3 runs to 12 residues. CDR3 residues: CALGRGLEELFF. In nucleotides, the CDR3 is TGTGCCCTCGGCAGGGGGCTTGAGGAGCTGTTTTTT.

Only one count was recorded for this clone. The genes are TRBV5-1 and TRBJ2-1; 7 bases agree with TRBD2. Per the germline V gene, CDR1 is SGHRS and CDR2 is YFSETQ. The V gene end was trimmed by 1 base and the J gene end by 5 bases; junction bases not matched to a gene: 6. The CDR3 length is 15 residues. CDR3 region: CASSLSSGLNNEQFF. Written as DNA, the CDR3 is TGCGCCAGCAGCTTGAGTAGCGGGCTGAACAATGAGCAGTTCTTC.

The chain has TRBV5-5 and TRBJ1-3; D is perhaps TRBD1 (5 bases). V lost 4 bases and J lost 0, with 14 bases in between. CDR3 length equals 16 residues. CDR1 and CDR2 (germline): SGHKS, YYEKEE (reference sequence). This CDR3 reads CASSPDRVYSGNTIYF. CDR3 coding DNA: TGTGCCAGCAGCCCTGACAGAGTTTACTCTGGAAACACCATATATTTT.

This sequence joins TRBV5-4 and TRBJ2-5, with 8 bases matching TRBD2. The CDR3 has 15 amino acids. V lost 6 bases, J lost 4 bases, and 11 bases stayed unmatched. Germline CDR1 is SGHNT and CDR2 is YYREEE (reference sequence). The CDR3 sequence is CASMSSGSGPETQYF. As DNA, the CDR3 is TGTGCCAGCATGTCCAGCGGGAGTGGTCCAGAGACCCAGTACTTC. Full variable domain (remainder filled in from reference TRBV5-4 and TRBJ2-5): ETGVTQSPTHLIKTRGQQVTLRCSSQSGHNTVSWYQQALGQGPQFIFQYYREEENGRGNFPPRFSGLQFPNYSSELNVNALELDDSALYLCASMSSGSGPETQYFGPGTRLLVL.

The rearrangement links TRBV7-9 to TRBJ1-4, with D perhaps TRBD1 (6 bases). CDR1 is SEHNR and CDR2 is FQNEAQ in the germline V gene (reference sequence). This CDR3 contains 17 residues. Trimming stripped 7 bases from V and 0 bases from J, with 18 bases between. CDR3 DNA: TGTGCCAGCACCCAGCGGGACACAGTCTCAACTAATGAAAAACTGTTTTTT. Its translation is CASTQRDTVSTNEKLFF.

The chain couples TRBV4-1 to TRBJ1-5; 8 bases align to TRBD1. The CDR3 has 16 residues. The germline gives CDR1 MGHRA, CDR2 YSYEKL. V was clipped by 2 bases and J by 5 bases; unmatched bases: 8. DNA for the CDR3: TGCGCCAGCAGCCAAACCCCCGACAGGGGAGATCAGCCCCAGCATTTT. As protein: CASSQTPDRGDQPQHF.

The chain joins TRBV29-1 to TRBJ1-2; D possibly corresponds to TRBD1 (5 bases). The germline V gene has CDR1 SQVTM and CDR2 ANQGSEA. The CDR3 has 13 amino acids. V shed 5 bases and J shed 4 bases, with 14 bases lying between them. CDR3 region: CSVPDPDSYGYTF. Here the CDR3 DNA reads TGCAGCGTTCCAGACCCAGACAGCTATGGCTACACCTTC.

The chain is built from TRBV12-2 and TRBJ1-6. TRBV12-2 is termed a pseudogene. The CDR3 length is 14 residues. Here the CDR3 DNA reads TGTGCAAGTCGCCCGAAGGGGGGGGACACAGTGGATCACTTT. Its protein product is CASRPKGGDTVDHF.

The V and J genes are TRBV6-1 and TRBJ2-6, with D possibly being TRBD2 (7 bases). The CDR3 sequence is 18 residues long. Germline V gene sequence: CDR1 MNHNS, CDR2 SASEGT. V gave up 2 bases and J gave up 3 bases, with 17 bases separating them. The CDR3 DNA sequence: TGTGCCAGCAGTGAAAGGAAGCCGGGGGGCAGTGGGGCCAACGTCCTGACTTTC. It is translated as CASSERKPGGSGANVLTF.

CDR3 region: CASRTGHRNTEAFF. CDR3 bases: TGTGCCAGCAGGACGGGACACCGGAACACTGAAGCTTTCTTT. This chain connects TRBV6-1 to TRBJ1-1, with D possibly matching TRBD1 (6 bases). Germline CDR1 and CDR2: MNHNS and SASEGT. This CDR3 is built from 14 residues. V dropped 6 bases and J dropped 1 base, with 12 bases sitting between them.

This clone has a single count. The chain recombines TRBV29-1 with TRBJ2-7; TRBD2 aligns across 7 bases. Germline assignment: CDR1 SQVTM and CDR2 ANQGSEA. J lost 2 bases, V lost 6 bases, and 16 bases had no gene match. The CDR3 runs to 16 residues. The CDR3 DNA is TGCAGCGTCAGACCCTTCGGGCTAGCGGCGACCTACGAGCAGTACTTC. Its protein is CSVRPFGLAATYEQYF.